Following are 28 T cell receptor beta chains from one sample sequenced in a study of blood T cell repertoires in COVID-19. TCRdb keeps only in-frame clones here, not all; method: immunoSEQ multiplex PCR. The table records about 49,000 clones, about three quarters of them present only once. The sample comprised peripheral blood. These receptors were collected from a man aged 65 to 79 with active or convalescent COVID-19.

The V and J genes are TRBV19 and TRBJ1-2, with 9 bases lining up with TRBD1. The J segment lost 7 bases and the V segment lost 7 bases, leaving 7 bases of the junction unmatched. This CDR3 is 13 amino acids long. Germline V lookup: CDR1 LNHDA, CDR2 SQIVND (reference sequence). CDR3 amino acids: CASTATGGAGYTF. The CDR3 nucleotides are TGTGCCAGTACCGCAACAGGGGGCGCTGGCTACACCTTC.

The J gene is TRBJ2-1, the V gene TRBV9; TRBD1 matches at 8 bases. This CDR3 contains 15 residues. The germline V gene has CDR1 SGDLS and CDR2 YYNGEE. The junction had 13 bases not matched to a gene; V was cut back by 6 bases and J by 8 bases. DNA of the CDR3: TGTGCCAGCAACAGGGGGGACACCAGCGTCGATGAGCAGTTCTTC. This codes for CASNRGDTSVDEQFF.

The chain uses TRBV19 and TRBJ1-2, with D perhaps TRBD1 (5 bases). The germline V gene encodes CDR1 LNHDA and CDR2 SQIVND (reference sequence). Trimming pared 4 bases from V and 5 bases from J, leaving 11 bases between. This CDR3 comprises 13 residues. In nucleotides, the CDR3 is TGTGCCAGTAGTAGGGTCCCAGGGTATGGCTACACCTTC. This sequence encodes CASSRVPGYGYTF.

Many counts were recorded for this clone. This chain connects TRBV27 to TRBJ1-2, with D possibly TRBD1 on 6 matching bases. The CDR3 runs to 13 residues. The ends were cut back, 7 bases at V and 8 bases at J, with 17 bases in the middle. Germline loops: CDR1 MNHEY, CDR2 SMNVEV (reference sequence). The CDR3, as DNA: TGTGCCAGCAACGATGGGGGGGCGAAGGGCTACACCTTC. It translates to CASNDGGAKGYTF.

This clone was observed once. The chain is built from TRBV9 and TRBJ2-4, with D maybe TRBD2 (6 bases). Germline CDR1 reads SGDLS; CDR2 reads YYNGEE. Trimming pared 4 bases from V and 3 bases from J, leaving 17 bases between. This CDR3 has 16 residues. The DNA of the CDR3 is TGTGCCAGCAGCCCTCCCCGGAGTAGCGGCAAAAACATTCAGTACTTC. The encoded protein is CASSPPRSSGKNIQYF.

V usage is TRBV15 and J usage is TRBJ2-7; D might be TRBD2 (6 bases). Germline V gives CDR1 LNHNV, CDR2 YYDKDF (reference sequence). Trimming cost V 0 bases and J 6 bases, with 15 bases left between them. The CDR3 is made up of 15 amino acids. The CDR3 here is CATSRDRVGRGEQYF. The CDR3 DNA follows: TGTGCCACCAGCAGAGATCGAGTCGGGAGAGGCGAGCAGTACTTC.

As DNA, the CDR3 is TGCGCCAGCAGCTCGGACGGACAGGCCTACGAGCAGTACTTC. Translation: CASSSDGQAYEQYF. The rearrangement uses TRBV5-1 and TRBJ2-7; TRBD1 agrees at 7 bases. CDR1 and CDR2 from the germline V gene are SGHRS and YFSETQ. V lost 3 bases to trimming and J lost 2 bases; unmatched junction nucleotides: 5. The length of the CDR3 is 14 residues.

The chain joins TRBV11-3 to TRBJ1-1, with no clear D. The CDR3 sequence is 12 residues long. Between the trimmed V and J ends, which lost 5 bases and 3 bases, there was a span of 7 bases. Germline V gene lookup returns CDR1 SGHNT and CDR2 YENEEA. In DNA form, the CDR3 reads TGTGCCAGCAGCGGAGGACACACTGAAGCTTTCTTT. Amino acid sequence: CASSGGHTEAFF.

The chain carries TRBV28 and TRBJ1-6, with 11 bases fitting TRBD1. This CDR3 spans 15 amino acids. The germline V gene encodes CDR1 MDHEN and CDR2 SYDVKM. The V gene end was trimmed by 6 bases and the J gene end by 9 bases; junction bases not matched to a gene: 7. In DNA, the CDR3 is TGTGCCAGCAGAAGACCGGGACAGGGGGTTTCACCCCTCCACTTT. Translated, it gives CASRRPGQGVSPLHF.

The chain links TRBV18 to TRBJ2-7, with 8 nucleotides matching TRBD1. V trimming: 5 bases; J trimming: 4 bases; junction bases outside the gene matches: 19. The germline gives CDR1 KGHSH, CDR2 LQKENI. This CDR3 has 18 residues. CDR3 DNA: TGTGCCAGCTCATCCTATGGACAGGGTAATAAGAAACCGTACGAGCAGTACTTC. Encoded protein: CASSSYGQGNKKPYEQYF.

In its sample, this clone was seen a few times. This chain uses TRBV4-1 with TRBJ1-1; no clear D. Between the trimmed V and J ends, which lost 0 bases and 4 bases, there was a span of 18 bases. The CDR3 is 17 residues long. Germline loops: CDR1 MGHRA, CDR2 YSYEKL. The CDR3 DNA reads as TGCGCCAGCAGCCAAGATATTGGGTTACGGGGTGGCACTGAAGCTTTCTTT. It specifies CASSQDIGLRGGTEAFF.

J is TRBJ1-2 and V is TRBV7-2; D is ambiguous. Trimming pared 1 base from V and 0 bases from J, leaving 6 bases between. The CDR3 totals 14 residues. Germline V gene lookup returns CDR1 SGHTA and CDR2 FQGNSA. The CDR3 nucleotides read TGTGCCAGCAGCTTAGGCCCTACTAACTATGGCTACACCTTC. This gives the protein CASSLGPTNYGYTF.

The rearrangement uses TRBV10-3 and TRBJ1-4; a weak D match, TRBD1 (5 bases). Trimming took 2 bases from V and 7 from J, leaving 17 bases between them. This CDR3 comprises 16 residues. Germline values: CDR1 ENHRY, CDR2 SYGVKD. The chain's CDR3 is CAISEGWDLGGEKLFF. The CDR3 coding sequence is TGTGCCATCAGTGAGGGATGGGACCTGGGGGGTGAAAAACTGTTTTTT.

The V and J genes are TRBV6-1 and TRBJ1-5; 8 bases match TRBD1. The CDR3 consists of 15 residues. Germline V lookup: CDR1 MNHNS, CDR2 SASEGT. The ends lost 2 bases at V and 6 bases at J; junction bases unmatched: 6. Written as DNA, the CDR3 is TGTGCCAGCAGTGAACAGGGGGCTTTCGCTCAGCCCCAGCATTTT. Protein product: CASSEQGAFAQPQHF.

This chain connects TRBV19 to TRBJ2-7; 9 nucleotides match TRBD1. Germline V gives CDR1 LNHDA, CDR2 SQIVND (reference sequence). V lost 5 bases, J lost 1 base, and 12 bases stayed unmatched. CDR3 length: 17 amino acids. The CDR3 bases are TGTGCCAGTAGTCCTTTGTCCTTTGGGACAGGGTCCTACGAGCAGTACTTC. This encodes CASSPLSFGTGSYEQYF.

CDR3 DNA sequence: TGTGCCTGGAGTAAGGGACTGGATCTCGGGGAGCTGTTTTTT. Translated: CAWSKGLDLGELFF. The chain is built from TRBV30 and TRBJ2-2; a possible D gene is TRBD2 (6 bases). CDR1 and CDR2 from the germline V gene are GTSNPN and SVGIG (reference sequence). With 2 bases removed from V and 7 bases from J, the gap between germline ends came to 14 bases. The CDR3 length is 14 residues. Full variable domain (outside the CDR3, taken from reference TRBV30 and TRBJ2-2): SQTIHQWPATLVQPVGSPLSLECTVEGTSNPNLYWYRQAAGRGLQLLFYSVGIGQISSEVPQNLSASRPQDRQFILSSKKLLLSDSGFYLCAWSKGLDLGELFFGEGSRLTVL.

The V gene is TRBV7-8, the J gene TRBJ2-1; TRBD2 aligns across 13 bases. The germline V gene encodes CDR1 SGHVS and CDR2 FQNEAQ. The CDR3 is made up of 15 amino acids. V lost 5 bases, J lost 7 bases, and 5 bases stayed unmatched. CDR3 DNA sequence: TGTGCCAGCAGCCGAGGACTAGCGGGAGTGAATGAGCAGTTCTTC. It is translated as CASSRGLAGVNEQFF.

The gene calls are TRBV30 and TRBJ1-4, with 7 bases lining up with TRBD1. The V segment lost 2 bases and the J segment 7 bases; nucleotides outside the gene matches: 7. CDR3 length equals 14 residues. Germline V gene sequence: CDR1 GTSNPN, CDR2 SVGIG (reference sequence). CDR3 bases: TGTGCCTGGAGTTCAGCTGAGGGGGCTGAAAAACTGTTTTTT. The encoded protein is CAWSSAEGAEKLFF. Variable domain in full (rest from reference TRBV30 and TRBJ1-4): SQTIHQWPATLVQPVGSPLSLECTVEGTSNPNLYWYRQAAGRGLQLLFYSVGIGQISSEVPQNLSASRPQDRQFILSSKKLLLSDSGFYLCAWSSAEGAEKLFFGSGTQLSVL.

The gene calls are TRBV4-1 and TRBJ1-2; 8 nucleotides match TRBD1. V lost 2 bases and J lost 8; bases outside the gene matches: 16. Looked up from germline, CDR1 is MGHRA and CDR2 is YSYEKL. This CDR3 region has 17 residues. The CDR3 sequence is CASSQTIRGQGVRGYTF. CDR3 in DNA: TGCGCCAGCAGCCAAACAATCAGGGGGCAGGGCGTCCGGGGCTACACCTTC.

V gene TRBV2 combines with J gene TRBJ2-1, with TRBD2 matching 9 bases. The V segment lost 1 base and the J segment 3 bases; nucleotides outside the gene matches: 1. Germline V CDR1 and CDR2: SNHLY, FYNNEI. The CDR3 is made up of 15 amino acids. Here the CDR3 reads CASSEGTSDYNEQFF. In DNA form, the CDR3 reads TGTGCCAGCAGTGAAGGGACTAGCGACTACAATGAGCAGTTCTTC.

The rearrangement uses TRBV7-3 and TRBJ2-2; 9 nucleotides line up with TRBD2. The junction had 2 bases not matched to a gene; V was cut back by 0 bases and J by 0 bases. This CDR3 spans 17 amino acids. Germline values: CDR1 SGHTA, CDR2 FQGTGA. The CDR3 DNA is TGTGCCAGCAGCTTAACTAGCGGGGGCGCGAACACCGGGGAGCTGTTTTTT. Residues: CASSLTSGGANTGELFF.

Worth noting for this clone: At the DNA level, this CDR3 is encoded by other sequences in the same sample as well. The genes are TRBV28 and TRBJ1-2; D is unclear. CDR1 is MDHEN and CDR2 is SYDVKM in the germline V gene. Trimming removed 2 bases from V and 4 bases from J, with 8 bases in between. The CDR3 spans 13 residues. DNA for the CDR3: TGTGCCAGCAGTTTAGGCAGGTTCTATGGCTACACCTTC. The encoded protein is CASSLGRFYGYTF.

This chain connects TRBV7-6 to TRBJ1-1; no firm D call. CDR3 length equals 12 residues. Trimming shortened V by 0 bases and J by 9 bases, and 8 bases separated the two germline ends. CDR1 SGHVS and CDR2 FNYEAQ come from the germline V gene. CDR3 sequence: CASSLAGGKAFF. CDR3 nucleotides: TGTGCCAGCAGCTTAGCGGGAGGTAAAGCTTTCTTT.

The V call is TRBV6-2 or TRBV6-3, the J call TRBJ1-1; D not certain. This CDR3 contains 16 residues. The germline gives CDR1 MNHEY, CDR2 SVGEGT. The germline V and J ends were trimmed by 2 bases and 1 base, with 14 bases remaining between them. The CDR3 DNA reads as TGTGCCAGCAGTTACCCGGGCCGCCGGGGGAACACTGAAGCTTTCTTT. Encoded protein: CASSYPGRRGNTEAFF.

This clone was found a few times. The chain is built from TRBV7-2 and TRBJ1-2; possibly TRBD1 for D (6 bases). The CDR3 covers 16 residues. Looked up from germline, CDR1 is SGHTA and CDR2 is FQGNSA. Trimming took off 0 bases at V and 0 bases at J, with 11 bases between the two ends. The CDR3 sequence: CASSLAGAGANYGYTF. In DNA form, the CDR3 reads TGTGCCAGCAGCTTAGCGGGGGCAGGAGCTAACTATGGCTACACCTTC.

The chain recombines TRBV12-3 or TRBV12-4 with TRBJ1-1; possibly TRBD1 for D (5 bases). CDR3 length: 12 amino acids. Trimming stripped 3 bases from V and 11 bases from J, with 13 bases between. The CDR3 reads CASSLSLGLAFF. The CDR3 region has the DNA TGTGCCAGCAGTTTGTCGTTGGGGCTGGCTTTCTTT.

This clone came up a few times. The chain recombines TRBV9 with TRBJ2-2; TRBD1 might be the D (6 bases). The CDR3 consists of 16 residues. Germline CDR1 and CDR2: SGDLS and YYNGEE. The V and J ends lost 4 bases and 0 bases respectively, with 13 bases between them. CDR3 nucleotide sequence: TGTGCCAGCAGCCCCCGGACAGCTGCGAACACCGGGGAGCTGTTTTTT. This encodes CASSPRTAANTGELFF.

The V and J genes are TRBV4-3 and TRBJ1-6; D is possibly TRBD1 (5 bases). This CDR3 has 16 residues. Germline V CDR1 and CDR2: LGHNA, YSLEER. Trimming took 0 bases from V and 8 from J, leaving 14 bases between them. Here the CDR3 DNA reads TGCGCCAGCAGCCAAGAGAGAAGGGGCGCTGATTCACCCCTCCACTTT. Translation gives CASSQERRGADSPLHF.